The 25 T cell receptor beta chains reported below all come from one sample, sequenced in a study of T cell responses to AZD1222 COVID-19 vaccine. The data were produced by immunoSEQ multiplex PCR, yet TCRdb's version contains in-frame clones alone and is incomplete. The sample shows around 190,000 clones, around 88% of them seen only once. Specimen: peripheral blood, collected on day 0 of AZD1222 vaccination. The origin of the receptors is an adult in good health.

The chain is built from TRBV2 and TRBJ2-7; perhaps D is TRBD1 or TRBD2 (5 bases each). Germline CDR1 and CDR2: SNHLY and FYNNEI. There are 15 residues in the CDR3. The germline V and J ends were trimmed by 6 bases and 2 bases, with 17 bases remaining between them. Here the CDR3 DNA reads TGTGCCAGCAGGGGAGACCGGGACGGACCCTACGAGCAGTACTTC. As protein: CASRGDRDGPYEQYF.

This clone was picked up one time. V gene TRBV28 combines with J gene TRBJ2-2, with TRBD1 as a possible D gene (7 bases). V shed 3 bases and J shed 7 bases, with 15 bases lying between them. This CDR3 is built from 15 residues. CDR1 is MDHEN, CDR2 SYDVKM, per germline. The CDR3 sequence is CASSFLQGGSGELFF. The CDR3 DNA sequence: TGTGCCAGCAGTTTCCTCCAGGGGGGAAGCGGGGAGCTGTTTTTT.

The chain recombines TRBV7-2 with TRBJ2-2, with TRBD1 identical over 9 bases. The CDR3 sequence is 18 residues long. The V gene end was trimmed by 2 bases and the J gene end by 5 bases; junction bases not matched to a gene: 12. The germline gives CDR1 SGHTA, CDR2 FQGNSA. CDR3 DNA: TGTGCCAGCAGCTTAAAGCCCGGGACAGGGCGGGTGACCGGGGAGCTGTTTTTT. This codes for CASSLKPGTGRVTGELFF.

The CDR3 protein is CASGFNQPQHF. CDR3 nucleotides: TGTGCCAGCGGGTTTAATCAGCCCCAGCATTTT. The chain uses TRBV3-1 (or the pseudogene TRBV3-2) and TRBJ1-5; D ambiguous. Trimming removed 8 bases at V and 4 bases at J, with 6 bases between. Germline V CDR1 and CDR2: LGHDT, YNNKEL (reference sequence). There are 11 residues in the CDR3.

This rearrangement joins TRBV5-4 to TRBJ2-6; 8 bases line up with TRBD1. The germline V gene encodes CDR1 SGHNT and CDR2 YYREEE (reference sequence). Unmatched junction bases numbered 7, after V lost 2 bases and J lost 0 bases. This CDR3 has 18 amino acids. The CDR3 DNA reads TGTGCCAGCAGCTTAAGGACAGGGTTAATCTCTGGGGCCAACGTCCTGACTTTC. Translated, it gives CASSLRTGLISGANVLTF.

The J gene is TRBJ2-1, the V gene TRBV7-9; TRBD1 matches 9 bases. Germline trimming cut 5 bases from V and 1 base from J; bases unmatched to any gene: 3. The CDR3 loop spans 15 amino acids. The V gene's germline CDR1 is SEHNR and CDR2 FQNEAQ (reference sequence). Written as DNA, the CDR3 is TGTGCCAGCAGCCCAGACAGGGGGTCCTACAATGAGCAGTTCTTC. The encoded protein is CASSPDRGSYNEQFF.

This chain connects TRBV9 to TRBJ1-2; D is ambiguous. Trimming stripped 0 bases from V and 5 bases from J, with 14 bases between. Per the germline V gene, CDR1 is SGDLS and CDR2 is YYNGEE. This CDR3 is built from 15 residues. DNA for the CDR3: TGTGCCAGCAGCGTAGCTACTGGGCAGGTTTATGGCTACACCTTC. It encodes CASSVATGQVYGYTF.

The chain recombines TRBV3-1 (or the pseudogene TRBV3-2) with TRBJ1-2; D remains ambiguous. Between the trimmed V and J ends, which lost 0 bases and 0 bases, there was a span of 8 bases. CDR1 is LGHDT and CDR2 is YNNKEL in the germline V gene (reference sequence). This CDR3 is built from 15 residues. The CDR3 sequence is CASSQDHRPNYGYTF. For the CDR3, the DNA is TGTGCCAGCAGCCAAGATCACCGGCCTAACTATGGCTACACCTTC.

The rearrangement joins TRBV27 to TRBJ2-7; D unclear. CDR3 length: 13 residues. The germline V and J ends were trimmed by 3 bases and 4 bases, with 10 bases remaining between them. Germline assignment: CDR1 MNHEY and CDR2 SMNVEV (reference sequence). DNA of the CDR3: TGTGCCAGCAGTTTCGGCACGAGTTACGAGCAGTACTTC. Encoded protein: CASSFGTSYEQYF.

V usage is TRBV5-1 and J usage is TRBJ2-1, with D maybe TRBD1 (6 bases). Trimming cost V 2 bases and J 7 bases, with 13 bases left between them. The CDR3 extends over 14 amino acids. The V gene's germline CDR1 is SGHRS and CDR2 YFSETQ. CDR3: CASSLQGVVNEQFF. CDR3 in DNA: TGCGCCAGCAGCTTACAGGGCGTAGTGAATGAGCAGTTCTTC. Full variable domain (remainder filled in from reference TRBV5-1 and TRBJ2-1): KAGVTQTPRYLIKTRGQQVTLSCSPISGHRSVSWYQQTPGQGLQFLFEYFSETQRNKGNFPGRFSGRQFSNSRSEMNVSTLELGDSALYLCASSLQGVVNEQFFGPGTRLTVL.

Notes on this clone: Other DNA sequences in this specimen translate into the identical CDR3. The chain couples TRBV12-3 or TRBV12-4 to TRBJ2-5; D not certain. This CDR3 spans 12 amino acids. The ends were cut back, 2 bases at V and 5 bases at J, with 6 bases in the middle. CDR3 DNA: TGTGCCAGCAGTTTATTCGGGGAGACCCAGTACTTC. Residues: CASSLFGETQYF.

This sequence joins TRBV6-5 and TRBJ1-5; possible D gene TRBD1, 5 bases. The germline gives CDR1 MNHEY, CDR2 SVGAGI. The V and J ends lost 6 bases and 4 bases respectively, with 16 bases between them. This CDR3 has 15 amino acids. CDR3 loop: CASRARGAPNQPQHF. Written as DNA, the CDR3 is TGTGCCAGCAGGGCCCGCGGGGCGCCGAATCAGCCCCAGCATTTT.

This rearrangement joins TRBV7-2 to TRBJ2-2; no firm D call. This CDR3 has 14 residues. V lost 1 base and J 1 base, leaving 4 bases between the germline ends. CDR1 is SGHTA, CDR2 FQGNSA, per germline. The DNA of the CDR3 is TGTGCCAGCAGCTTAGTGGGGAACACCGGGGAGCTGTTTTTT. Translating gives CASSLVGNTGELFF.

The chain employs TRBV7-9 and TRBJ1-4, with 8 nucleotides matching TRBD1. This CDR3 has 16 residues. Trimming removed 3 bases from V and 5 bases from J; junction bases left unmatched: 8. Germline V gene sequence: CDR1 SEHNR, CDR2 FQNEAQ (reference sequence). The CDR3 spells CASSLQGALPNEKLFF. CDR3 nucleotide sequence: TGTGCCAGCAGCTTGCAGGGGGCGCTTCCGAATGAAAAACTGTTTTTT.

This chain joins TRBV12-3 or TRBV12-4 and TRBJ1-5; D perhaps matches TRBD1 (5 bases). There are 13 residues in the CDR3. The V end was cut by 6 bases, the J end by 7 bases, with 13 bases between. CDR3 residues: CASSPSKGQPQHF. CDR3 DNA sequence: TGTGCCAGCAGCCCATCAAAGGGGCAGCCCCAGCATTTT.

The genes are TRBV20-1 and TRBJ2-1, with 7 bases identical to TRBD2. CDR1 DFQATT and CDR2 SNEGSKA come from the germline V gene (reference sequence). The J segment lost 7 bases and the V segment lost 3 bases, leaving 3 bases of the junction unmatched. This CDR3 comprises 12 residues. The CDR3 spells CSASTSVNEQFF. CDR3 in DNA: TGCAGTGCTAGTACTAGCGTGAATGAGCAGTTCTTC.

This clone was recorded only once. This chain links TRBV7-3 with TRBJ1-2; 8 nucleotides match TRBD1. This CDR3 has 13 residues. CDR1 SGHTA and CDR2 FQGTGA come from the germline V gene. Trimming at V came to 6 bases and at J to 7 bases, leaving 7 bases not matched to a gene. The CDR3 is CASSDGQGGGYTF. The CDR3 bases are TGTGCCAGCAGTGATGGACAGGGCGGTGGCTACACCTTC.

V gene TRBV6-5 combines with J gene TRBJ2-7; 10 bases align to TRBD1. The CDR3 is 15 residues long. Losses at the gene ends were 4 bases for V and 9 bases for J; bases not matched to a gene: 12. CDR1 and CDR2 from the germline V gene are MNHEY and SVGAGI. The DNA for the CDR3 is TGTGCCAGCAGTTTTTCCGGGACAGGGGCGCCGGGGCAGTACTTC. The encoded protein is CASSFSGTGAPGQYF.

The chain joins TRBV7-2 to TRBJ2-5; a possible D gene is TRBD2 (5 bases). The CDR3 is 15 residues long. V lost 5 bases and J 7 bases, leaving 20 bases between the germline ends. Germline CDR1 reads SGHTA; CDR2 reads FQGNSA. CDR3 amino acids: CASSDVITSFGTQYF. The CDR3 bases are TGTGCCAGCAGCGACGTCATTACTAGTTTTGGGACCCAGTACTTC. Looking up the rest from reference TRBV7-2 and TRBJ2-5 gives the full variable domain: GAGVSQSPSNKVTEKGKDVELRCDPISGHTALYWYRQSLGQGLEFLIYFQGNSAPDKSGLPSDRFSAERTGGSVSTLTIQRTQQEDSAVYLCASSDVITSFGTQYFGPGTRLLVL.

This chain uses TRBV6-4 with TRBJ2-1; 9 bases are a match to TRBD2. Germline values: CDR1 MRHNA, CDR2 SNTAGT. The CDR3 consists of 15 residues. The J segment lost 1 base and the V segment lost 4 bases, leaving 2 bases of the junction unmatched. CDR3: CASSALAGSYNEQFF. DNA of the CDR3: TGTGCCAGCAGTGCCCTAGCGGGATCCTACAATGAGCAGTTCTTC.

This clone was found once. The CDR3 DNA reads TGTGCCAGCAGCCAAGGGGGACTAGAAAAAAACATTCAGTACTTC. Translating it yields CASSQGGLEKNIQYF. The rearrangement uses TRBV14 and TRBJ2-4; 8 bases map to TRBD2. CDR1 and CDR2 (germline): SGHDN, FVKESK. There are 15 residues in the CDR3. With 1 base clipped from V and 4 bases from J, the junction kept 3 bases outside the gene matches.

This clone has only a few counts. This chain connects TRBV15 to TRBJ1-2; the D is unclear. V lost 5 bases and J 4 bases, leaving 14 bases between the germline ends. Germline assignment: CDR1 LNHNV and CDR2 YYDKDF (reference sequence). The length of the CDR3 is 14 residues. CDR3 in amino acids: CATSPADTIYGYTF. CDR3 DNA sequence: TGTGCCACCAGCCCGGCAGATACTATCTATGGCTACACCTTC.

The rearrangement links TRBV19 to TRBJ2-2; 10 positions match TRBD2. V lost 10 bases, J lost 1 base, and 3 bases stayed unmatched. Germline values: CDR1 LNHDA, CDR2 SQIVND (reference sequence). The length of the CDR3 is 14 residues. The CDR3, as DNA: TGTGCCATGGCTAGCGGGAGGAACACCGGGGAGCTGTTTTTT. This encodes CAMASGRNTGELFF.

V and J are TRBV3-1 (or the pseudogene TRBV3-2) and TRBJ1-3, with D uncertain. The CDR3 spans 13 residues. V was trimmed by 6 bases and J by 4 bases, leaving 10 bases between them. Germline loops: CDR1 LGHDT, CDR2 YNNKEL (reference sequence). CDR3 coding DNA: TGTGCCAGCAGGAGAATTGGGGGAAACACCATATATTTT. This gives the protein CASRRIGGNTIYF.

This clone was found once. This chain links TRBV9 with TRBJ1-2, with D possibly being TRBD1 (5 bases). Trimming took off 2 bases at V and 7 bases at J, with 15 bases between the two ends. Germline CDR1 and CDR2: SGDLS and YYNGEE. The length of the CDR3 is 14 residues. Here the CDR3 DNA reads TGTGCCAGCAGCGTCAGGGACCATCTCGTTGGCTACACCTTC. Protein: CASSVRDHLVGYTF.